One and the same sample provided the 25 T cell receptor beta chains below, sequenced in a study of T cells in Graves' hyperthyroidism and ophthalmopathy. TCR beta CDR3 sequences were amplified from RNA transcripts. Carried out on the TCR CDR3, a first-round RT-PCR used the HTBI primer set. TCRdb reanalysed the multiplex PCR reads using MiXCR and keeps one entry per CDR3 protein. The data hold over 250,000 distinct CDR3 sequences, with about 15% observed a single time. Sequencing used blood. Receptors were obtained from a woman aged 55-69 years with Graves' ophthalmopathy.

This clonotype showed up many times. This sequence joins TRBV27 and TRBJ2-7, with 8 bases identical to TRBD2. Germline CDR1 reads MNHEY; CDR2 reads SMNVEV (reference sequence). Trimming removed 7 bases from V and 2 bases from J; junction bases left unmatched: 7. The CDR3 has 14 amino acids. The CDR3 here is CASTPREGPYEQYF. The CDR3 bases are TGTGCCAGCACTCCCCGGGAGGGCCCCTACGAGCAGTACTTC.

This clonotype was observed many times. This sequence joins TRBV7-9 and TRBJ1-2, with TRBD1 matching over 7 bases. Germline values: CDR1 SEHNR, CDR2 FQNEAQ (reference sequence). The CDR3 is 16 residues long. The ends lost 2 bases at V and 0 bases at J; junction bases unmatched: 6. CDR3 in amino acids: CASSLRDSLSNYGYTF. DNA for the CDR3: TGTGCCAGCAGCTTACGGGACAGCCTTTCTAACTATGGCTACACCTTC.

This clonotype was found many times. The rearrangement links TRBV7-9 to TRBJ2-3; D may be TRBD2 (5 bases). Trimming removed 8 bases from V and 5 bases from J, with 11 bases in between. This CDR3 comprises 12 residues. Germline CDR1 reads SEHNR; CDR2 reads FQNEAQ (reference sequence). CDR3 loop: CASQSAGDTQYF. The CDR3 bases are TGTGCCAGCCAGAGTGCGGGAGATACGCAGTATTTT.

This chain joins TRBV5-1 and TRBJ1-6; 8 bases are shared with TRBD1. Germline CDR1 is SGHRS and CDR2 is YFSETQ. CDR3 size: 16 residues. J was trimmed by 14 bases and V by 1 base; bases with no gene match: 14. Here the CDR3 reads CASSLSRGHDGYTLHF. The CDR3 DNA reads TGCGCCAGCAGCTTGTCCAGGGGGCATGATGGCTACACCCTCCACTTT.

In this sample, this clonotype turned up a few times. The rearrangement joins TRBV6-1 to TRBJ1-2, with unresolved D. CDR1 is MNHNS, CDR2 SASEGT, per germline. CDR3 length equals 14 residues. V lost 5 bases and J 0 bases, leaving 10 bases between the germline ends. The CDR3 bases are TGTGCCAGCAGTAAGAAATCTACTAACTATGGCTACACCTTC. Translated: CASSKKSTNYGYTF.

This clonotype was observed a single time. This chain joins TRBV6-5 and TRBJ2-1; possibly TRBD1 for D (6 bases). The germline CDR1 and CDR2 sequences are MNHEY and SVGAGI. The CDR3 spans 14 residues. Trimming shortened V by 7 bases and J by 2 bases, and 12 bases separated the two germline ends. The chain's CDR3 is CASTSQGPYNEQFF. The CDR3 DNA reads TGTGCCAGCACTTCACAGGGCCCCTACAATGAGCAGTTCTTC.

The J gene is TRBJ1-1, the V gene TRBV28, with 8 bases that match TRBD1. There are 14 residues in the CDR3. CDR1 is MDHEN and CDR2 is SYDVKM in the germline V gene. V shed 5 bases and J 6 bases; nucleotides not matched to a gene: 8. CDR3 nucleotides: TGTGCCAGCAGTACAGGGACAGGCTACCCTGAAGCTTTCTTT. Protein sequence: CASSTGTGYPEAFF.

This clonotype was counted only a few times. The gene calls are TRBV19 and TRBJ2-6; 8 nucleotides agree with TRBD2. Germline-derived CDR1 and CDR2 are LNHDA and SQIVND (reference sequence). With V trimmed by 11 bases and J by 0 bases, 15 bases remained unmatched. The CDR3 runs 18 residues. CDR3 residues: CAPGVAGRRGSGANVLTF. The CDR3 DNA is TGTGCCCCAGGGGTAGCGGGAAGAAGGGGCTCTGGGGCCAACGTCCTGACTTTC. The whole variable domain, filled in from reference TRBV19 and TRBJ2-6, reads DGGITQSPKYLFRKEGQNVTLSCEQNLNHDAMYWYRQDPGQGLRLIYYSQIVNDFQKGDIAEGYSVSREKKESFPLTVTSAQKNPTAFYLCAPGVAGRRGSGANVLTFGAGSRLTVL.

This clonotype was detected ten times or more. The rearrangement uses TRBV13 and TRBJ1-3, with unresolved D. Per germline, CDR1 PRHDT and CDR2 FYEKMQ (reference sequence). Between the trimmed V and J ends, which lost 5 bases and 0 bases, there was a span of 11 bases. This CDR3 contains 15 residues. The CDR3 sequence: CASSRTVLSGNTIYF. In DNA, the CDR3 is TGTGCCAGCAGCCGTACCGTACTCTCTGGAAACACCATATATTTT.

This clonotype was seen repeatedly, ten times or more. This chain uses TRBV7-9 with TRBJ2-7, with D hard to call. Germline values: CDR1 SEHNR, CDR2 FQNEAQ (reference sequence). Trimming took 0 bases from V and 4 from J, leaving 7 bases between them. CDR3 length: 13 residues. DNA of the CDR3: TGTGCCAGCAGCTTAGCCAGCGAATACGAGCAGTACTTC. It codes for CASSLASEYEQYF.

Only a few counts were recorded for this clonotype. The V and J genes are TRBV29-1 and TRBJ2-7; no reliable D call. V was trimmed by 5 bases and J by 2 bases, leaving 10 bases between them. Germline V CDR1 and CDR2: SQVTM, ANQGSEA. This CDR3 region has 12 residues. Here the CDR3 DNA reads TGCAGCGTTTATACTGAACCCTACGAGCAGTACTTC. The encoded protein is CSVYTEPYEQYF.

The chain links TRBV12-3 or TRBV12-4 to TRBJ2-1; a weak D match, TRBD2 (6 bases). The CDR3 runs 13 residues. Trimming took 7 bases from V and 6 from J, leaving 13 bases between them. For the CDR3, the DNA is TGTGCCAGCACCACCGTGGAGGGCAATGAGCAGTTCTTC. This encodes CASTTVEGNEQFF.

This clonotype was seen more than once but under ten times. This chain uses TRBV6-2 or TRBV6-3 with TRBJ1-2; TRBD1 matches 7 bases. This CDR3 is 14 amino acids long. Germline lookup yields CDR1 MNHEY and CDR2 SVGEGT. Losses at the gene ends were 4 bases for V and 3 bases for J; bases not matched to a gene: 5. CDR3 bases: TGTGCCAGCAGTTCGGGACAGCACTACTATGGCTACACCTTC. Encoded protein: CASSSGQHYYGYTF.

This clonotype was seen at least ten times. V gene TRBV6-2 or TRBV6-3 combines with J gene TRBJ2-5; 10 nucleotides match TRBD2. V gave up 5 bases and J gave up 0 bases; unmatched junction bases: 6. The germline V gene encodes CDR1 MNHEY and CDR2 SVGEGT. The length of the CDR3 is 16 residues. The CDR3 DNA sequence: TGTGCCAGCAGTCTAGCGGGGGTGACGTACCAAGAGACCCAGTACTTC. Translation gives CASSLAGVTYQETQYF.

The table lists this clonotype with many counts. This chain uses TRBV30 with TRBJ1-2; D not resolved. The germline V and J ends were trimmed by 0 bases and 2 bases, with 4 bases remaining between them. CDR1 is GTSNPN, CDR2 SVGIG, per germline (reference sequence). This CDR3 comprises 12 residues. CDR3 residues: CAWSVRNYGYTF. In nucleotides, the CDR3 is TGTGCCTGGAGTGTACGGAACTATGGCTACACCTTC.

The J gene is TRBJ2-1, the V gene TRBV5-4; D remains unclear. Germline CDR1 SGHNT, CDR2 YYREEE (reference sequence). The CDR3 consists of 11 residues. Between the trimmed V and J ends, which lost 1 base and 9 bases, there was a span of 5 bases. For the CDR3, the DNA is TGTGCCAGCAGCTTGATTAGTGAGCAGTTCTTC. As protein: CASSLISEQFF.

DNA of the CDR3: TGTGCCAGCAGTAGGATAGACGGGACAGTCTACGAGCAGTACTTC. Its protein is CASSRIDGTVYEQYF. This sequence joins TRBV28 and TRBJ2-7, with 7 bases lining up with TRBD1. The V and J ends lost 5 bases and 3 bases, in that order; junction bases with no gene match: 10. Germline assignment: CDR1 MDHEN and CDR2 SYDVKM. The CDR3 contains 15 residues.

This clonotype has at least ten counts. The gene calls are TRBV6-1 and TRBJ2-2, with 11 nucleotides matching TRBD2. The trim removed 5 bases at V and 4 bases at J, leaving 6 bases unmatched. This CDR3 comprises 16 residues. From germline, CDR1 is MNHNS and CDR2 SASEGT. The chain's CDR3 is CASSQLAGVSTGELFF. CDR3 DNA sequence: TGTGCCAGCAGTCAACTAGCGGGGGTGAGCACCGGGGAGCTGTTTTTT.

This clonotype was seen at least ten times. This chain joins TRBV4-1 and TRBJ1-1; D remains unclear. V was trimmed by 1 base and J by 5 bases, leaving 14 bases between them. Germline CDR1 and CDR2: MGHRA and YSYEKL. The CDR3 has 15 residues. The CDR3 loop is CASSQGGRLGTEAFF. The CDR3 bases are TGCGCCAGCAGCCAAGGTGGGAGGTTGGGGACTGAAGCTTTCTTT.

This clonotype has at least ten counts. The chain couples TRBV5-5 to TRBJ2-7; tentative D call: TRBD2 (5 bases). CDR3 size: 13 residues. Germline V gene sequence: CDR1 SGHKS, CDR2 YYEKEE (reference sequence). The V end was cut by 4 bases, the J end by 3 bases, with 11 bases between. CDR3 amino acids: CASSPPGVYEQYF. In DNA form, the CDR3 reads TGTGCCAGCAGCCCTCCCGGGGTCTACGAGCAGTACTTC. The full variable domain, rest sourced from reference TRBV5-5 and TRBJ2-7, is DAGVTQSPTHLIKTRGQQVTLRCSPISGHKSVSWYQQVLGQGPQFIFQYYEKEERGRGNFPDRFSARQFPNYSSELNVNALLLGDSALYLCASSPPGVYEQYFGPGTRLTVT.

This clonotype was detected ten times or more. This chain links TRBV10-3 with TRBJ2-7; the match to TRBD2 covers 7 bases. The junction had 2 bases not matched to a gene; V was cut back by 4 bases and J by 2 bases. Looked up from germline, CDR1 is ENHRY and CDR2 is SYGVKD. This CDR3 region has 13 residues. The CDR3 DNA sequence: TGTGCCATCAGTGGGACTAGTACCTACGAGCAGTACTTC. This gives the protein CAISGTSTYEQYF.

This clonotype was recorded at least ten times. This rearrangement joins TRBV7-9 to TRBJ2-1, with D perhaps matching TRBD1 (5 bases). This CDR3 has 14 amino acids. With 2 bases removed from V and 8 bases from J, the gap between germline ends came to 13 bases. Germline V gene sequence: CDR1 SEHNR, CDR2 FQNEAQ (reference sequence). CDR3: CASSLKQGFHEQFF. CDR3 DNA sequence: TGTGCCAGCAGCTTAAAGCAGGGATTCCATGAGCAGTTCTTC. Based on the CDR3 plus reference TRBV7-9 and TRBJ2-1, the full variable domain is DTGVSQNPRHKITKRGQNVTFRCDPISEHNRLYWYRQTLGQGPEFLTYFQNEAQLEKSRLLSDRFSAERPKGSFSTLEIQRTEQGDSAMYLCASSLKQGFHEQFFGPGTRLTVL.

This clonotype was seen only a few times. V and J are TRBV9 and TRBJ2-1; 7 positions match TRBD2. This CDR3 is built from 15 residues. V gave up 0 bases and J gave up 4 bases; unmatched junction bases: 4. Germline V lookup: CDR1 SGDLS, CDR2 YYNGEE. The CDR3 DNA is TGTGCCAGCAGCGTAGGGGCTAGCGGTTACAATGAGCAGTTCTTC. Its translation is CASSVGASGYNEQFF.

This clonotype was recorded at least ten times. The rearrangement links TRBV11-3 to TRBJ2-1; 10 bases agree with TRBD2. Looked up from germline, CDR1 is SGHNT and CDR2 is YENEEA. This CDR3 is 16 amino acids long. The junction had 8 bases not matched to a gene; V was cut back by 1 base and J by 8 bases. The CDR3 reads CASSLAEREGLDEQFF. CDR3 nucleotide sequence: TGTGCCAGCAGCTTAGCTGAGCGGGAGGGCCTCGATGAGCAGTTCTTC.

This clonotype was counted at least ten times. The V and J genes are TRBV2 and TRBJ2-5; 10 bases line up with TRBD2. The V gene end was trimmed by 1 base and the J gene end by 0 bases; junction bases not matched to a gene: 5. This CDR3 has 17 amino acids. Germline V gives CDR1 SNHLY, CDR2 FYNNEI. The CDR3 spells CASSEDLAGVNQETQYF. The CDR3 DNA sequence: TGTGCCAGCAGTGAAGACCTAGCGGGGGTGAACCAAGAGACCCAGTACTTC.